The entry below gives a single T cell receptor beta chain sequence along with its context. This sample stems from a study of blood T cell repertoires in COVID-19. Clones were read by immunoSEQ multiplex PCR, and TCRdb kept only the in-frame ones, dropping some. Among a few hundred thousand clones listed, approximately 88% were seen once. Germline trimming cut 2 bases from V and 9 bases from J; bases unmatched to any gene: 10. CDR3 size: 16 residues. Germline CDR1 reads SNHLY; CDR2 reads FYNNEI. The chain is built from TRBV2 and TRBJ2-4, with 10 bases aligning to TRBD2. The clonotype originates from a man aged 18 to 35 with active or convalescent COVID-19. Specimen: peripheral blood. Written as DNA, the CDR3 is TGTGCCAGCAGTGAAAGTGAGCGGGGGGGCCGAGTCATTCAGTACTTC. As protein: CASSESERGGRVIQYF.